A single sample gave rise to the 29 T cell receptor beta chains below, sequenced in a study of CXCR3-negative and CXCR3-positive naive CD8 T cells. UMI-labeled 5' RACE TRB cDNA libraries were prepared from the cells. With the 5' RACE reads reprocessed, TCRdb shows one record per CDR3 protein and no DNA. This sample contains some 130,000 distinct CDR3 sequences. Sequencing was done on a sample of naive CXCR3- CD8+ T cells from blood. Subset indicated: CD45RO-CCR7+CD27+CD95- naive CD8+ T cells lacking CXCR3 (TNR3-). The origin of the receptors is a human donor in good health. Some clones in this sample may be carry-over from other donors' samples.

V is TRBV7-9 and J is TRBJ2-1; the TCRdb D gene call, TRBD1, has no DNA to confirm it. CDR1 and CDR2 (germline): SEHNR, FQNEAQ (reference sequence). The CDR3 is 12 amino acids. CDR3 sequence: CASEGAYNEQFF.

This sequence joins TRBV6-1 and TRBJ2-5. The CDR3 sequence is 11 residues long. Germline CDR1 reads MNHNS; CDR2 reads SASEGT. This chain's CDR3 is CASGVWETQYF.

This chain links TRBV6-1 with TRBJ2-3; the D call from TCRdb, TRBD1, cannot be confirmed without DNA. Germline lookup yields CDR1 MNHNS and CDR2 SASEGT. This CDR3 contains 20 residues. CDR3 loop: CASSELPPEWTPSGTDTQYF.

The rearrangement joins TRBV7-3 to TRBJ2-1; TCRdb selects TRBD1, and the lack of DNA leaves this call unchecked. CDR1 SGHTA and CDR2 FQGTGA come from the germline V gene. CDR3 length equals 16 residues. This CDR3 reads CASSLPPGGALNEQFF.

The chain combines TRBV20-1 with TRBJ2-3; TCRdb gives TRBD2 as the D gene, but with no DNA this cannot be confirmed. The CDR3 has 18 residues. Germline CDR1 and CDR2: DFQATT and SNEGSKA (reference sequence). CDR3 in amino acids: CSARGYAGPYTVTDTQYF.

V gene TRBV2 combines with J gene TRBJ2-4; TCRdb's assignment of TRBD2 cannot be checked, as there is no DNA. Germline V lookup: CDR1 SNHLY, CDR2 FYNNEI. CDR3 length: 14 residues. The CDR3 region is CASSDVAGENIQYF.

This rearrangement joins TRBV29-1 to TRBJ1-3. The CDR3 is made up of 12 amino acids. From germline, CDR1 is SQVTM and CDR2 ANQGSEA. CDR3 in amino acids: CSALTEGNTIYF.

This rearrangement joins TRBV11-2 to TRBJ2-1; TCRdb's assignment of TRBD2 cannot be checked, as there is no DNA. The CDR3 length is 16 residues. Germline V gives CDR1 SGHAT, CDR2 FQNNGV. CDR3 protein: CASSPLESGVYNEQFF.

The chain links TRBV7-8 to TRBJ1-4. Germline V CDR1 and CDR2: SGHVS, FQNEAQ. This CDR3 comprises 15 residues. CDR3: CASSFSSEAGEKLFF.

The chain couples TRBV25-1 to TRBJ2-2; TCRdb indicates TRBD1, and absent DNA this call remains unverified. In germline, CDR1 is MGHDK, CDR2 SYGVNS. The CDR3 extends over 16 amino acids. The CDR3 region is CASSDSGGARAGELFF.

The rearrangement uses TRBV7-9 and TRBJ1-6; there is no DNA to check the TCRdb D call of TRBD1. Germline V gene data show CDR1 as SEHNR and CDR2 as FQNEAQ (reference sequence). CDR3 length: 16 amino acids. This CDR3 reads CASSFIVGQGDSPLHF.

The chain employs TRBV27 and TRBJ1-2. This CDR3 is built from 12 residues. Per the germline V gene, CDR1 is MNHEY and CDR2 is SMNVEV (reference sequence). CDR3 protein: CATVDGYYGYTF.

The CDR3: CAISEGTGDPQAFF. V usage is TRBV10-3 and J usage is TRBJ1-1; there is no DNA to check the TCRdb D call of TRBD1. Germline CDR1 reads ENHRY; CDR2 reads SYGVKD. This CDR3 is 14 amino acids long.

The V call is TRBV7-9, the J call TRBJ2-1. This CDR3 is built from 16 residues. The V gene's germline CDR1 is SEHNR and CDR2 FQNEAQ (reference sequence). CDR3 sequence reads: CASSLARREYYNEQFF.

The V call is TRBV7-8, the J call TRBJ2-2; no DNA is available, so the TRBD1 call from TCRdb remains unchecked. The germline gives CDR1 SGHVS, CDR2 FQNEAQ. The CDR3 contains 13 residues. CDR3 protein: CASSISGAGELFF.

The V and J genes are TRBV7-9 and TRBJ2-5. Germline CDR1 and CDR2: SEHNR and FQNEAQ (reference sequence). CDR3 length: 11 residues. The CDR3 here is CASSSAGTQYF.

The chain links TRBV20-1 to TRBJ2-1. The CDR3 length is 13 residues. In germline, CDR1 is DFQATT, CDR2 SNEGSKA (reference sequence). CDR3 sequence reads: CSASGENYNEQFF.

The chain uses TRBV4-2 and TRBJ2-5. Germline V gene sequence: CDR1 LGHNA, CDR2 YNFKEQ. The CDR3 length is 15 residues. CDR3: CASSQVEQLEETQYF.

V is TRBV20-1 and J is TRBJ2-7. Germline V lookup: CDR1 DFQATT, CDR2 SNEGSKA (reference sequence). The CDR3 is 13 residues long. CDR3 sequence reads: CSARVSGSYEQYF.

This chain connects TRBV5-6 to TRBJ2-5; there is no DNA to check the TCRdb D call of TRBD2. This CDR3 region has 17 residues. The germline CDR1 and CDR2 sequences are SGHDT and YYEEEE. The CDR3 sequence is CASSSTSGGAGQETQYF.

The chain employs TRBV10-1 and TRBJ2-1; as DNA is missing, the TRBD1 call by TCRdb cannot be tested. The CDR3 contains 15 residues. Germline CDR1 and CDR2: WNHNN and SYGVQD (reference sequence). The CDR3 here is CASSEGTGIINEQFF.

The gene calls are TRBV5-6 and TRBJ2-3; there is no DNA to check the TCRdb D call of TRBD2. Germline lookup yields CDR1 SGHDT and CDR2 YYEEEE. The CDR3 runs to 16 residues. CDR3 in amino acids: CASSLAASGGADTQYF.

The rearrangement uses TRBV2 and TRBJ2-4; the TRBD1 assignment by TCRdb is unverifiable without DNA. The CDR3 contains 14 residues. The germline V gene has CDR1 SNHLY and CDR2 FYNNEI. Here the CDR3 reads CASPPRVDPGIQYF.

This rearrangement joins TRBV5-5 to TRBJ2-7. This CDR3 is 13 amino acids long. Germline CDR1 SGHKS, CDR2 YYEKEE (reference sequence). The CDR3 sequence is CASSLGSEYEQYF.

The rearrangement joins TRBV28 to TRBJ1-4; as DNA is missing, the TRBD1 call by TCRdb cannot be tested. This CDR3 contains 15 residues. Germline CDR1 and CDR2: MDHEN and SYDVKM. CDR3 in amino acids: CASSPITGGGEKLFF.

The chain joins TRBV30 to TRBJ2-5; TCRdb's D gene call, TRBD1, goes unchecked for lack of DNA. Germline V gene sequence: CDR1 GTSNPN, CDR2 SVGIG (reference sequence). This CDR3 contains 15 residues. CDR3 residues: CAWSPNRGNRETQYF.

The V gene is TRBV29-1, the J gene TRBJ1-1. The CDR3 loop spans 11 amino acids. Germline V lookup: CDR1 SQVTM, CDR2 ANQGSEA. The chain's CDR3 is CSVGRNTEAFF.

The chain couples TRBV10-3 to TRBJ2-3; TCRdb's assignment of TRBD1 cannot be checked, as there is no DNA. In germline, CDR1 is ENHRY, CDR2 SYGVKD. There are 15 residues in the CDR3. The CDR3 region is CAISEGGGGTDTQYF.

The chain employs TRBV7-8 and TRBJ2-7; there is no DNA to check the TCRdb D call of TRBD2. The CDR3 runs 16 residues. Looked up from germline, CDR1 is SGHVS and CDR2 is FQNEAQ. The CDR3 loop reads CASSSQSGARFYEQYF.